These 16 T cell receptor beta chains were sequenced from one sample in a study of T cell repertoires in cytomegalovirus infection. Each CDR3 protein is one row after TCRdb ran MiXCR on the reads. The repertoire holds hundreds of thousands of distinct CDR3 sequences, with 11% as singletons. Sequenced material: PBMCs. The receptors derive from a human donor in good health (CMV status not recorded). Some clones in this sample may be carry-over from other donors' samples.

The table lists this clonotype with many counts. CDR3 sequence (DNA): TGTGCCAGCTCGTACGGCGATGAGCAGTTCTTC. Translated, it gives CASSYGDEQFF. The chain combines TRBV27 with TRBJ2-1; no definite D call. Looked up from germline, CDR1 is MNHEY and CDR2 is SMNVEV (reference sequence). The CDR3 consists of 11 residues. V lost 8 bases to trimming and J lost 8 bases, with 10 bases between them.

Only a few counts were recorded for this clonotype. The V and J genes are TRBV2 and TRBJ2-7, with no clear D. The V end lost 10 bases, the J end lost 10 bases, and 17 bases lay between the germline ends. Per the germline V gene, CDR1 is SNHLY and CDR2 is FYNNEI. The CDR3 has 11 residues. CDR3 sequence reads: CAIHLPVGQYF. CDR3 nucleotides: TGTGCCATCCACCTCCCCGTGGGACAGTACTTC.

This clonotype showed up many times. The chain links TRBV5-5 to TRBJ2-5, with unresolved D. Germline V lookup: CDR1 SGHKS, CDR2 YYEKEE (reference sequence). V gave up 3 bases and J gave up 4 bases, with 13 bases separating them. The CDR3 consists of 14 residues. In DNA form, the CDR3 reads TGTGCCAGCAGCTGGGGTGGCAACCGAGAGACCCAGTACTTC. The encoded protein is CASSWGGNRETQYF. Supplemented by reference TRBV5-5 and TRBJ2-5, the full variable domain reads DAGVTQSPTHLIKTRGQQVTLRCSPISGHKSVSWYQQVLGQGPQFIFQYYEKEERGRGNFPDRFSARQFPNYSSELNVNALLLGDSALYLCASSWGGNRETQYFGPGTRLLVL.

This clonotype appeared many times. The CDR3 region has the DNA TGTGCCACCCAGGGGGGTGATGGCTACACCTTC. Protein product: CATQGGDGYTF. The V call is TRBV7-9, the J call TRBJ1-2; 7 positions agree with TRBD1. Unmatched junction bases numbered 5, after V lost 10 bases and J lost 6 bases. The CDR3 runs to 11 residues. Germline CDR1 reads SEHNR; CDR2 reads FQNEAQ (reference sequence).

Many counts were recorded for this clonotype. The genes are TRBV6-1 and TRBJ1-5, with D possibly matching TRBD1 (6 bases). Per germline, CDR1 MNHNS and CDR2 SASEGT. The CDR3 is 16 residues long. Trimming removed 2 bases at V and 4 bases at J, with 15 bases between. The CDR3 is CASSENRALGNQPQHF. The CDR3 coding sequence is TGTGCCAGCAGTGAAAACAGGGCCCTAGGGAATCAGCCCCAGCATTTT.

The chain uses TRBV7-9 and TRBJ2-7; 11 positions match TRBD2. CDR3 length: 15 amino acids. Germline V gene data show CDR1 as SEHNR and CDR2 as FQNEAQ (reference sequence). After removal of 4 bases from V and 3 bases from J, the junction contained 5 bases not matched to a gene. The CDR3 region has the DNA TGTGCCAGCAGCTCTTTAGCGGGAGGGGACTACGAGCAGTACTTC. This gives the protein CASSSLAGGDYEQYF.

This clonotype was seen many times. The chain recombines TRBV10-3 with TRBJ1-5; D not resolved. The CDR3 has 13 amino acids. CDR1 ENHRY and CDR2 SYGVKD come from the germline V gene. The V and J ends lost 3 bases and 5 bases respectively, with 8 bases between them. The chain's CDR3 is CAISEGRDQPQHF. In DNA, the CDR3 is TGTGCCATCAGTGAAGGGCGGGATCAGCCCCAGCATTTT.

This clonotype was picked up many times. The V and J genes are TRBV6-5 and TRBJ1-2; D is possibly TRBD1 (6 bases). Trimming left V 0 bases short and J 4 bases short, with 15 bases between. The CDR3 contains 16 residues. The germline V gene has CDR1 MNHEY and CDR2 SVGAGI. The CDR3: CASSYSIGQIAYGYTF. In DNA form, the CDR3 reads TGTGCCAGCAGTTACTCGATAGGACAGATCGCCTATGGCTACACCTTC.

Comments on this clonotype: Without the conserved terminal phenylalanine or tryptophan, this CDR3 likely stems from a read error. This sequence joins TRBV2 and TRBJ1-3; D gene uncertain. Trimming removed 2 bases from V and 1 base from J, with 9 bases in between. This CDR3 region has 15 residues. Germline-derived CDR1 and CDR2 are SNHLY and FYNNEI. The CDR3 here is CASSEFYSSGNTIYL. The CDR3 nucleotides are TGTGCCAGCAGTGAATTTTATTCTTCTGGAAACACCATATATCTT.

This clonotype was seen many times. This chain connects TRBV28 to TRBJ1-5; 11 bases match TRBD1. From germline, CDR1 is MDHEN and CDR2 SYDVKM. J gave up 4 bases and V 5 bases, and 10 bases lay outside the gene matches. The CDR3 totals 17 residues. The chain's CDR3 is CASSPGTGGSWNQPQHF. The CDR3 nucleotides read TGTGCCAGCAGTCCCGGGACAGGGGGTTCTTGGAATCAGCCCCAGCATTTT. The complete variable domain, with remaining parts taken from reference TRBV28 and TRBJ1-5, reads DVKVTQSSRYLVKRTGEKVFLECVQDMDHENMFWYRQDPGLGLRLIYFSYDVKMKEKGDIPEGYSVSREKKERFSLILESASTNQTSMYLCASSPGTGGSWNQPQHFGDGTRLSIL.

This clonotype was detected ten times or more. V usage is TRBV11-2 and J usage is TRBJ2-1; no clear D. Germline V gives CDR1 SGHAT, CDR2 FQNNGV. Between the trimmed V and J ends, which lost 6 bases and 5 bases, there was a span of 11 bases. This CDR3 comprises 13 residues. The CDR3 nucleotides are TGTGCCAGCAGATCGGACGGAAACAATGAGCAGTTCTTC. This codes for CASRSDGNNEQFF.

This clonotype occurred many times. The rearrangement uses TRBV28 and TRBJ2-5; D is perhaps TRBD1 or TRBD2 (5 bases each). This CDR3 region has 20 residues. CDR1 and CDR2 (germline): MDHEN, SYDVKM. V was clipped by 0 bases and J by 3 bases, with 26 bases between them. Here the CDR3 reads CASSLWGESPHPPIKETQYF. The CDR3 DNA reads TGTGCCAGCAGTTTATGGGGGGAGAGTCCCCACCCCCCAATCAAAGAGACCCAGTACTTC.

At least ten counts were recorded for this clonotype. This chain uses TRBV6-5 with TRBJ1-5; D is possibly TRBD1 (6 bases). V lost 5 bases and J 0 bases, leaving 17 bases between the germline ends. Germline loops: CDR1 MNHEY, CDR2 SVGAGI. The CDR3 contains 17 residues. The CDR3 region is CASSPTGRLYSNQPQHF. CDR3 coding DNA: TGTGCCAGCAGTCCTACAGGGAGACTATATAGCAATCAGCCCCAGCATTTT.

At least ten counts were recorded for this clonotype. This chain joins TRBV7-6 and TRBJ2-7; TRBD1 is a possible D gene (5 bases). The length of the CDR3 is 12 residues. Germline CDR1 reads SGHVS; CDR2 reads FNYEAQ. V was clipped by 5 bases and J by 3 bases, with 8 bases between them. CDR3: CASSPQVYEQYF. The CDR3 bases are TGTGCCAGCAGCCCACAGGTCTACGAGCAGTACTTC.

This clonotype came up many times. J is TRBJ2-5 and V is TRBV5-1, with a weak D call TRBD1 (6 bases). The CDR3 is made up of 15 amino acids. The germline V and J ends were trimmed by 1 base and 0 bases, with 10 bases remaining between them. Germline lookup yields CDR1 SGHRS and CDR2 YFSETQ. As DNA, the CDR3 is TGCGCCAGCAGCTTGCCGGACAGTAACCAAGAGACCCAGTACTTC. As protein: CASSLPDSNQETQYF.

V usage is TRBV15 and J usage is TRBJ1-5, with D possibly being TRBD1 (6 bases). Trimming removed 1 base from V and 6 bases from J, with 10 bases in between. The CDR3 is 14 amino acids. Germline V gene lookup returns CDR1 LNHNV and CDR2 YYDKDF (reference sequence). DNA for the CDR3: TGTGCCACCAGCAGAGGGGGGGCTGGTCAGCCCCAGCATTTT. This sequence encodes CATSRGGAGQPQHF. The entire variable domain, with the rest obtained from reference TRBV15 and TRBJ1-5, is as follows: DAMVIQNPRYQVTQFGKPVTLSCSQTLNHNVMYWYQQKSSQAPKLLFHYYDKDFNNEADTPDNFQSRRPNTSFCFLDIRSPGLGDTAMYLCATSRGGAGQPQHFGDGTRLSIL.